This T cell receptor beta chain was profiled in a study of T-cell memory formation after mild COVID-19. Using its own MiXCR run on the 5' RACE reads, TCRdb lists one record per CDR3 protein. Of 250,000 or so distinct CDR3 sequences listed, roughly 18% were seen once; the top ten hold about 23%. Trimming removed 6 bases from V and 5 bases from J, with 10 bases in between. Germline V gene lookup returns CDR1 MDHEN and CDR2 SYDVKM. The CDR3 consists of 12 residues. This TCR was sampled from a man between 18 and 29 years old who had mild COVID-19 (a few samples of this study predate the infection). Cell type and time point are not known. The sample taken for sequencing was PBMCs or a T cell subset sorted from them (not recorded which). V usage is TRBV28 and J usage is TRBJ1-2, with D hard to call. CDR3 sequence (DNA): TGTGCCAGCAGCCAAAGAGGGTATGGCTACACCTTC. Translated, it gives CASSQRGYGYTF.